The 30 T cell receptor beta chains below all came from one sample that was sequenced in a study of identical twins. TCRdb ran MiXCR on the 5' RACE reads and lists one entry per CDR3 protein. The sample consists of roughly 490,000 distinct CDR3 sequences, roughly an eighth of them appearing once. The sample also formed part of further work on yellow fever vaccine responses in identical twins.

Sequenced sample: CD4+ T cells sorted from blood. These receptors all come from a woman between 18 and 30 years old in good health.

This chain links TRBV6-2 or TRBV6-3 with TRBJ1-5, with no clear D. V lost 2 bases and J 5 bases, leaving 7 bases between the germline ends. The germline V gene has CDR1 MNHEY and CDR2 SVGEGT. CDR3 size: 13 residues. CDR3 DNA sequence: TGTGCCAGCAGTTACACGGGATATCAGCCCCAGCATTTT. Protein sequence: CASSYTGYQPQHF.

This clonotype occurred a few times. This rearrangement joins TRBV29-1 to TRBJ2-1; D perhaps matches TRBD1 (5 bases). The CDR3 spans 11 residues. Germline V lookup: CDR1 SQVTM, CDR2 ANQGSEA. Between the trimmed V and J ends, which lost 8 bases and 9 bases, there was a span of 14 bases. The CDR3 protein is CSPRARGEQFF. The DNA for the CDR3 is TGCAGCCCCCGGGCTAGGGGTGAGCAGTTCTTC.

The V gene is TRBV5-5, the J gene TRBJ1-6; D not certain. The V end lost 5 bases, the J end lost 7 bases, and 13 bases lay between the germline ends. The CDR3 has 14 residues. Germline CDR1 SGHKS, CDR2 YYEKEE (reference sequence). The CDR3 here is CASSLQVFNSPLHF. The DNA for the CDR3 is TGTGCCAGCAGTCTGCAGGTTTTCAATTCACCCCTCCACTTT.

This clonotype was seen many times. The rearrangement joins TRBV3-1 to TRBJ1-5; D gene ambiguous. Trimming shortened V by 0 bases and J by 2 bases, and 5 bases separated the two germline ends. The germline V gene has CDR1 LGHDT and CDR2 YNNKEL (reference sequence). This CDR3 is 14 amino acids long. CDR3 sequence reads: CASSQDSGNQPQHF. In DNA, the CDR3 is TGTGCCAGCAGCCAAGACAGTGGCAATCAGCCCCAGCATTTT.

This clonotype was recorded many times. Mismatch with germline at one junction end may stem from a read error. The J gene is TRBJ2-7, the V gene TRBV5-1; D not certain. This CDR3 is 13 amino acids long. Per germline, CDR1 SGHRS and CDR2 YFSETQ. The CDR3 protein is CASSLGSSYEQYF. CDR3 in DNA: TGTGCCAGCAGTTTGGGATCCTCGTACGAGCAGTACTTC. The full variable domain, rest sourced from reference TRBV5-1 and TRBJ2-7, is KAGVTQTPRYLIKTRGQQVTLSCSPISGHRSVSWYQQTPGQGLQFLFEYFSETQRNKGNFPGRFSGRQFSNSRSEMNVSTLELGDSALYLCASSLGSSYEQYFGPGTRLTVT.

This clonotype appeared many times. This chain joins TRBV6-5 and TRBJ2-2, with a weak D call TRBD2 (5 bases). The CDR3 length is 14 residues. With 3 bases removed from V and 3 bases from J, the gap between germline ends came to 8 bases. Germline loops: CDR1 MNHEY, CDR2 SVGAGI. The CDR3 coding sequence is TGTGCCAGCAGTTATGGGAGTCACACCGGGGAGCTGTTTTTT. Amino acids: CASSYGSHTGELFF.

This clonotype appeared a few times. The rearrangement links TRBV29-1 to TRBJ2-4; D is uncertain. The CDR3 runs to 13 residues. Germline V CDR1 and CDR2: SQVTM, ANQGSEA. The ends were cut back, 3 bases at V and 0 bases at J, with 6 bases in the middle. The CDR3 is CSVENLAKNIQYF. The CDR3 coding sequence is TGCAGCGTTGAGAACCTAGCCAAAAACATTCAGTACTTC.

The chain carries TRBV29-1 and TRBJ2-6, with D hard to call. This CDR3 spans 14 amino acids. Germline V gene sequence: CDR1 SQVTM, CDR2 ANQGSEA. V lost 4 bases, J lost 0 bases, and 7 bases lay in between. The CDR3 coding sequence is TGCAGCGTTGCAACAGACTCTGGGGCCAACGTCCTGACTTTC. Protein sequence: CSVATDSGANVLTF.

The chain joins TRBV20-1 to TRBJ1-5; no clear D gene. V was trimmed by 3 bases and J by 0 bases, leaving 9 bases between them. The CDR3 is 14 residues long. Per the germline V gene, CDR1 is DFQATT and CDR2 is SNEGSKA (reference sequence). CDR3: CSASPRTSNQPQHF. The CDR3 coding sequence is TGCAGTGCTAGCCCCAGAACTAGCAATCAGCCCCAGCATTTT.

The chain uses TRBV3-1 and TRBJ1-5, with a tentative D call TRBD1 (5 bases). The germline V and J ends were trimmed by 3 bases and 0 bases, with 9 bases remaining between them. Germline CDR1 LGHDT, CDR2 YNNKEL (reference sequence). This CDR3 comprises 15 residues. In nucleotides, the CDR3 is TGTGCCAGCAGCCACGGGGGAACTAGCAATCAGCCCCAGCATTTT. Encoded protein: CASSHGGTSNQPQHF.

This clonotype was seen at least ten times. This chain links TRBV10-3 with TRBJ1-2; 7 nucleotides align to TRBD1. V was pared by 3 bases and J by 8 bases, with 9 bases of the junction left unmatched. This CDR3 is 14 amino acids long. CDR1 and CDR2 from the germline V gene are ENHRY and SYGVKD. For the CDR3, the DNA is TGTGCCATCAGTGAAGCGGGACAGAAAACGGGCTACACCTTC. Protein sequence: CAISEAGQKTGYTF.

This clonotype was counted ten times or more. The DNA for the CDR3 is TGTGCCAGCAGTGACTTTAGTTGCGTCTCCTACGAGCAGTACTTC. This encodes CASSDFSCVSYEQYF. This chain links TRBV6-4 with TRBJ2-7, with D unresolved. This CDR3 has 15 amino acids. CDR1 and CDR2 (germline): MRHNA, SNTAGT. V was shortened by 1 base and J by 0 bases, with 10 bases between the two germline ends.

The chain is built from TRBV7-2 and TRBJ2-5, with D maybe TRBD2 (5 bases). Trimming removed 1 base from V and 4 bases from J, with 13 bases in between. The CDR3 has 15 amino acids. The germline gives CDR1 SGHTA, CDR2 FQGNSA. The CDR3 coding sequence is TGTGCCAGCAGCTTAGGGGGTCCGGGGTCAGAGACCCAGTACTTC. This sequence encodes CASSLGGPGSETQYF. The whole variable domain, remainder taken from reference TRBV7-2 and TRBJ2-5, is GAGVSQSPSNKVTEKGKDVELRCDPISGHTALYWYRQSLGQGLEFLIYFQGNSAPDKSGLPSDRFSAERTGGSVSTLTIQRTQQEDSAVYLCASSLGGPGSETQYFGPGTRLLVL.

This clonotype was counted a few times. The V call is TRBV6-2 or TRBV6-3, the J call TRBJ1-5; weak D call: TRBD1 (6 bases). V dropped 6 bases and J dropped 7 bases, with 22 bases sitting between them. The CDR3 spans 16 residues. CDR1 MNHEY and CDR2 SVGEGT come from the germline V gene. The CDR3 region is CASSPLGGRGGQPQHF. The CDR3 DNA is TGTGCCAGCAGCCCCCTTGGAGGCAGGGGAGGCCAGCCCCAGCATTTT.

The DNA for the CDR3 is TGCGCCAGCAGCGCTGACAGCTCCGCTAGGGGCTACACCTTC. Translation: CASSADSSARGYTF. This rearrangement joins TRBV5-1 to TRBJ1-2; a weak D match, TRBD1 (5 bases). V was cut by 4 bases and J by 8 bases, with 18 bases left in between. Per germline, CDR1 SGHRS and CDR2 YFSETQ. This CDR3 is 14 amino acids long.

A few counts support this clonotype. The rearrangement joins TRBV20-1 to TRBJ1-1; 8 positions match TRBD1. Germline-derived CDR1 and CDR2 are DFQATT and SNEGSKA (reference sequence). The junction had 9 bases not matched to a gene; V was cut back by 7 bases and J by 5 bases. The length of the CDR3 is 13 residues. The CDR3 loop reads CSGYQGARTEAFF. CDR3 nucleotides: TGCAGTGGCTACCAGGGGGCGCGGACTGAAGCTTTCTTT.

The V gene is TRBV7-2, the J gene TRBJ1-4, with a tentative D call TRBD1 (5 bases). The CDR3 loop spans 16 amino acids. Germline V gene data show CDR1 as SGHTA and CDR2 as FQGNSA. The V end lost 4 bases, the J end lost 0 bases, and 12 bases lay between the germline ends. The CDR3 reads CASSSDIWATNEKLFF. CDR3 DNA sequence: TGTGCCAGCAGCTCGGACATCTGGGCAACTAATGAAAAACTGTTTTTT.

The rearrangement links TRBV24-1 to TRBJ2-7; D is possibly TRBD1 or TRBD2 (5 bases each). The CDR3 length is 16 residues. The germline V gene encodes CDR1 KGHDR and CDR2 SFDVKD. The germline V and J ends were trimmed by 8 bases and 4 bases, with 23 bases remaining between them. CDR3 loop: CATTFRGDAVFYEQYF. Written as DNA, the CDR3 is TGTGCCACCACTTTCCGAGGGGACGCCGTATTTTACGAGCAGTACTTC.

J is TRBJ1-1 and V is TRBV7-2; D is undetermined. Trimming removed 5 bases at V and 4 bases at J, with 14 bases between. The CDR3 sequence is 14 residues long. CDR1 is SGHTA and CDR2 is FQGNSA in the germline V gene. In DNA form, the CDR3 reads TGTGCCAGCAGCCCCATGGGAGCCTCCACTGAAGCTTTCTTT. Translated: CASSPMGASTEAFF.

The CDR3 is CASSEQPVGNTEAFF. The CDR3 DNA reads as TGTGCCAGCAGCGAGCAGCCAGTCGGGAACACTGAAGCTTTCTTT. The V and J genes are TRBV9 and TRBJ1-1; no clear D. The CDR3 contains 15 residues. V gave up 3 bases and J gave up 1 base, with 13 bases separating them. CDR1 is SGDLS and CDR2 is YYNGEE in the germline V gene.

The V call is TRBV18, the J call TRBJ2-4; 8 nucleotides line up with TRBD1. This CDR3 region has 13 residues. Germline CDR1 and CDR2: KGHSH and LQKENI. Trimming cost V 6 bases and J 9 bases; bases outside gene matches: 7. In DNA, the CDR3 is TGTGCCAGCTCCCAGCAGACAGGGGTCATTCAGTACTTC. It translates to CASSQQTGVIQYF.

This clonotype showed up just a few times. The chain uses TRBV29-1 and TRBJ2-7; D call uncertain. CDR1 and CDR2 from the germline V gene are SQVTM and ANQGSEA. This CDR3 region has 12 residues. V shed 5 bases and J shed 0 bases, with 8 bases lying between them. The DNA of the CDR3 is TGCAGCGTTTCTACTAACTCCTACGAGCAGTACTTC. This translates into CSVSTNSYEQYF.

This clonotype was recorded a few times. The chain is built from TRBV4-3 and TRBJ1-1; D remains ambiguous. Between the trimmed V and J ends, which lost 0 bases and 5 bases, there was a span of 13 bases. The CDR3 runs to 15 residues. The germline V gene encodes CDR1 LGHNA and CDR2 YSLEER. Here the CDR3 reads CASSQDSGFGTEAFF. The CDR3 bases are TGCGCCAGCAGCCAAGACAGCGGATTTGGGACTGAAGCTTTCTTT.

This clonotype was seen more than once but under ten times. The chain is built from TRBV3-1 and TRBJ2-7, with D unclear. V lost 0 bases and J 6 bases, leaving 12 bases between the germline ends. In germline, CDR1 is LGHDT, CDR2 YNNKEL (reference sequence). The CDR3 spans 14 residues. The CDR3, as DNA: TGTGCCAGCAGCCAAGAGTGGGGAAGTGGCGAGCAGTACTTC. Its translation: CASSQEWGSGEQYF.

This clonotype was observed many times. The chain employs TRBV4-2 and TRBJ2-1, with TRBD2 identical over 7 bases. Germline V CDR1 and CDR2: LGHNA, YNFKEQ. The CDR3 has 17 amino acids. V shed 0 bases and J 0 bases; nucleotides not matched to a gene: 5. CDR3 in amino acids: CASSQDRTSASYNEQFF. The CDR3 DNA reads TGTGCCAGCAGCCAAGATCGTACTAGCGCCTCCTACAATGAGCAGTTCTTC.

This rearrangement joins TRBV12-3 or TRBV12-4 to TRBJ2-2; D is unresolved. This CDR3 contains 14 residues. The V gene lost 3 bases and the J gene lost 6 bases, with 11 bases spanning the gap. CDR3: CASSFFRAAGELFF. In nucleotides, the CDR3 is TGTGCCAGCAGTTTTTTCCGGGCCGCCGGGGAGCTGTTTTTT.

This clonotype was detected many times. The V and J genes are TRBV5-1 and TRBJ2-1; D remains ambiguous. This CDR3 is 15 amino acids long. Trimming cost V 5 bases and J 8 bases, with 20 bases left between them. Germline V gives CDR1 SGHRS, CDR2 YFSETQ. CDR3: CASRRIPLNVDEQFF. CDR3 bases: TGCGCCAGCAGACGGATCCCCTTGAACGTGGATGAGCAGTTCTTC.

This clonotype was picked up a small number of times. This rearrangement joins TRBV12-3 or TRBV12-4 to TRBJ1-4, with D possibly matching TRBD1 (6 bases). V lost 5 bases and J 4 bases, leaving 14 bases between the germline ends. The CDR3 loop spans 15 amino acids. In DNA form, the CDR3 reads TGTGCCAGCAGTCCAGACAGAGGGGGTAATGAAAAACTGTTTTTT. Residues: CASSPDRGGNEKLFF.

This clonotype appeared a few times. The chain links TRBV7-2 to TRBJ2-7; TRBD2 is a possible D gene (6 bases). The CDR3 is 15 residues long. V gave up 2 bases and J gave up 5 bases, with 16 bases separating them. Germline V gene lookup returns CDR1 SGHTA and CDR2 FQGNSA. CDR3 region: CASSLSSGEVHEQYF. The CDR3 DNA is TGTGCCAGCAGCTTAAGCTCGGGAGAGGTACACGAGCAGTACTTC.

The chain employs TRBV7-2 and TRBJ2-4; no clear D gene. The CDR3 has 15 residues. Trimming removed 5 bases at V and 0 bases at J, with 11 bases between. Germline CDR1 SGHTA, CDR2 FQGNSA. The CDR3 DNA reads TGTGCCAGCAGCCAAGCCGGAGTAGCCAAAAACATTCAGTACTTC. It specifies CASSQAGVAKNIQYF.